Listed below are T cell receptor beta chains from one sample, sequenced in a study of T cells after yellow fever vaccination. TCRdb redid the calling of the 5' RACE reads with MiXCR, one entry per CDR3 protein. Of over 300,000 distinct CDR3 sequences listed, around 3.9% are singletons. This material consisted of PBMCs, taken on the day of the yellow fever booster vaccination. These TCRs come from a man aged 18 to 29 who received the YFV17D yellow fever vaccine. Both conserved end residues are part of each CDR3. Each record gives: clone size, D gene, J gene, V gene, CDR3 protein, CDR3 DNA. The D gene is left open where the match is weak. Clone size is stated in some rows and not others, as once, few, many or a class when expanded.

many,TRBD2,TRBJ2-5,TRBV20-1,CSANSGRTRETQYF,TGCAGTGCTAATAGCGGGCGGACGAGAGAGACCCAGTACTTC
many,TRBD2,TRBJ2-7,TRBV6-1,CASSESGLADISSYEQYF,TGTGCCAGCAGTGAATCGGGACTAGCGGATATAAGCTCCTACGAGCAGTACTTC
NA,NA,TRBJ1-5,TRBV6-5,CASSRLGGRGNQPQHF,TGTGCCAGCAGTAGGTTGGGGGGAAGAGGCAATCAGCCCCAGCATTTT
many,TRBD2,TRBJ2-7,TRBV12-3/TRBV12-4,CASSPSGGLYEQYF,TGTGCCAGCAGTCCCAGCGGGGGCTTATACGAGCAGTACTTC
many,TRBD1,TRBJ2-1,TRBV2,CASSPQGQGYNEQFF,TGTGCCAGCAGTCCCCAGGGACAGGGATACAATGAGCAGTTCTTC
many,NA,TRBJ2-1,TRBV20-1,CSARDGRGPYNEQFF,TGCAGTGCTAGAGATGGACGGGGACCCTACAATGAGCAGTTCTTC
NA,NA,TRBJ2-1,TRBV7-2,CASSLVVVAVNSYNEQFF,TGTGCCAGCAGCTTAGTGGTGGTTGCCGTCAACTCCTACAATGAGCAGTTCTTC
many,TRBD2,TRBJ2-1,TRBV7-2,CASSSAGGTYNEQFF,TGTGCCAGCAGCTCAGCGGGGGGAACCTACAATGAGCAGTTCTTC
many,NA,TRBJ1-1,TRBV6-6,CASSRETAKNGAEAFF,TGTGCCAGCAGTCGGGAGACAGCGAAGAATGGGGCTGAAGCTTTCTTT
many,NA,TRBJ2-5,TRBV9,CASNSRQEQETQYF,TGTGCCAGCAACTCCCGACAGGAGCAAGAGACCCAGTACTTC
NA,NA,TRBJ1-1,TRBV6-5,CASISSAVQNTEAFF,TGTGCCAGCATTAGCTCGGCGGTTCAGAACACTGAAGCTTTCTTT
NA,NA,TRBJ1-1,TRBV5-1,CASTWGLGNTEAFF,TGCGCCAGCACCTGGGGGTTGGGGAACACTGAAGCTTTCTTT
few,TRBD2,TRBJ2-3,TRBV5-1,CASSTGTSGTDTQYF,TGCGCCAGCAGCACCGGGACTAGCGGAACAGATACGCAGTATTTT
few,NA,TRBJ2-5,TRBV7-6,CASSLGGGALRETQYF,TGTGCCAGCAGCTTAGGGGGGGGGGCCCTCAGAGAGACCCAGTACTTC
NA,TRBD1,TRBJ1-1,TRBV11-2,CASSLTQGGSRAPAFF,TGTGCCAGCAGCTTAACGCAGGGGGGCTCTAGGGCTCCTGCTTTCTTT
few,NA,TRBJ1-5,TRBV10-3,CAISPDSHGPQHF,TGTGCCATCAGTCCTGACTCCCACGGGCCCCAGCATTTT
many,NA,TRBJ1-1,TRBV19,CATQAATEAFF,TGTGCCACCCAGGCCGCGACTGAAGCTTTCTTT
few,NA,TRBJ1-4,TRBV20-1,CSGCLLEEKLFF,TGCAGCGGGTGTTTACTAGAGGAAAAACTGTTTTTT
many,TRBD1,TRBJ1-1,TRBV7-2,CASSWDRVYRNTEAFF,TGTGCCAGCAGTTGGGACAGGGTGTACAGGAACACTGAAGCTTTCTTT
many,NA,TRBJ2-1,TRBV19,CASSGGDEQFF,TGTGCCAGTAGTGGGGGAGATGAGCAGTTCTTC
NA,NA,TRBJ2-5,TRBV7-2,CASSSNSGGETQYF,TGTGCCAGCAGCTCAAACTCCGGTGGAGAGACCCAGTACTTC
few,NA,TRBJ2-2,TRBV12-3/TRBV12-4,CASSWGGAGPNTGELFF,TGTGCCAGCAGTTGGGGTGGGGCGGGACCGAACACCGGGGAGCTGTTTTTT
many,TRBD2,TRBJ2-3,TRBV7-9,CASSLLSGDTDTQYF,TGTGCCAGCAGCTTACTCAGCGGGGACACAGATACGCAGTATTTT
NA,NA,TRBJ1-2,TRBV12-3/TRBV12-4,CASSFGAEVDYGYTF,TGTGCCAGCAGTTTCGGCGCGGAGGTCGACTATGGCTACACCTTC
NA,TRBD1,TRBJ2-5,TRBV20-1,CSANSLGGQLQETQYF,TGCAGTGCTAATAGTCTTGGGGGACAGTTACAAGAGACCCAGTACTTC
many,NA,TRBJ2-3,TRBV5-1,CASSPARGTRTDTQYF,TGCGCCAGCAGCCCTGCTAGAGGCACCCGCACAGATACGCAGTATTTT
few,TRBD2,TRBJ2-1,TRBV4-3,CASSQEGLAGAGEQFF,TGCGCCAGCAGCCAAGAGGGACTAGCGGGGGCGGGAGAGCAGTTCTTC
NA,NA,TRBJ2-4,TRBV5-1,CASSSIGGNNIQYF,TGCGCCAGCAGCTCCATAGGGGGTAATAACATTCAGTACTTC
few,NA,TRBJ2-1,TRBV21-1,CASSKPSWPSVDEQFF,TGTGCCAGCAGCAAACCTTCTTGGCCCAGTGTCGATGAGCAGTTCTTC
few,NA,TRBJ1-5,TRBV20-1,CSASPGQNNQPQHF,TGCAGTGCCAGCCCTGGACAAAACAATCAGCCCCAGCATTTT
many,NA,TRBJ2-5,TRBV4-1,CASSQTRGGQETQYF,TGCGCCAGCAGCCAGACCCGAGGGGGGCAAGAGACCCAGTACTTC
many,TRBD2,TRBJ2-2,TRBV20-1,CSARGGRTNTGELFF,TGCAGTGCTAGGGGAGGGAGGACGAACACCGGGGAGCTGTTTTTT
few,NA,TRBJ2-7,TRBV7-2,CASSSPPLDQYF,TGTGCCAGCAGCTCGCCCCCCCTCGATCAGTACTTC
NA,NA,TRBJ1-2,TRBV9,CASSVTTENYGYTF,TGTGCCAGCAGCGTAACGACGGAAAACTATGGCTACACCTTC
many,TRBD2,TRBJ2-2,TRBV5-1,CASRPPSGGGTGELFF,TGCGCCAGCAGACCCCCTAGCGGGGGCGGGACCGGGGAGCTGTTTTTT
few,TRBD1,TRBJ2-5,TRBV5-1,CASSLSTGGYETQYF,TGCGCCAGCAGCCTTTCGACAGGGGGCTACGAGACCCAGTACTTC
many,NA,TRBJ2-5,TRBV7-9,CASSSTGTPAKTQYF,TGTGCCAGCAGCTCCACCGGGACCCCAGCGAAGACCCAGTACTTC
NA,NA,TRBJ2-2,TRBV7-2,CASSLDLGFPRTGELFF,TGTGCCAGCAGCTTAGATCTTGGTTTCCCTCGGACCGGGGAGCTGTTTTTT
few,NA,TRBJ2-1,TRBV7-3,CASSFGNNEQFF,TGTGCCAGCAGCTTCGGGAACAATGAGCAGTTCTTC
many,TRBD2,TRBJ2-3,TRBV20-1,CSAGGVGADTQYF,TGCAGTGCCGGGGGGGTGGGGGCAGATACGCAGTATTTT
many,NA,TRBJ2-7,TRBV27,CASSPGPSSYEQYF,TGTGCCAGCAGCCCGGGGCCGAGCTCCTACGAGCAGTACTTC
many,NA,TRBJ2-5,TRBV5-4,CASSSGLNQETQYF,TGTGCCAGCAGCTCCGGACTGAACCAAGAGACCCAGTACTTC
many,TRBD1,TRBJ2-6,TRBV2,CASSEGQGPGANVLTF,TGTGCCAGCAGTGAGGGACAGGGGCCTGGGGCCAACGTCCTGACTTTC
few,NA,TRBJ2-3,TRBV7-3,CASSFAGLNTQYF,TGTGCCAGCAGCTTTGCGGGGCTTAATACGCAGTATTTT
NA,NA,TRBJ2-3,TRBV6-5,CASSYSTAREGTQYF,TGTGCCAGCAGTTACTCGACAGCGCGAGAGGGGACGCAGTATTTT
NA,TRBD2,TRBJ2-7,TRBV5-5,CASSTSGGAYEQYF,TGTGCCAGCAGCACTAGCGGGGGGGCCTACGAGCAGTACTTC
many,NA,TRBJ2-1,TRBV7-9,CASGRAGSYNEQFF,TGTGCCAGCGGTAGGGCCGGCTCCTACAATGAGCAGTTCTTC
many,TRBD1,TRBJ1-1,TRBV6-2/TRBV6-3,CASSPRQGRTEAFF,TGTGCCAGCAGCCCCCGACAGGGGAGGACTGAAGCTTTCTTT
NA,TRBD1,TRBJ1-2,TRBV6-5,CASRAGTGETYGYTF,TGTGCCAGCAGGGCCGGGACAGGGGAGACCTATGGCTACACCTTC